This T cell receptor beta chain comes out of a study of human T cells and chemical hapten exposure. Study details: TCR yields differed between samples (mainly from small differences in pooled library volume).

Germline assignment: CDR1 SGHAT and CDR2 FQNNGV. The ends were cut back, 2 bases at V and 4 bases at J, with 9 bases in the middle. The CDR3 sequence is 15 residues long. Time point: patch test 1, 2 weeks after DPC sensitization. Treatment noted: therapeutic diphenylcyclopropenone sensitization with weekly scalp DPC. It was from unfractionated whole blood that total RNA was extracted. From the RACE reads, TCRdb called clonotypes with MiXCR, one entry per CDR3 protein. The sample has 150,000 to 200,000 distinct CDR3 sequences; around 15% are singletons. V is TRBV11-2 and J is TRBJ1-6, with a weak D call TRBD1 (6 bases). Source: whole blood, taken in connection with sensitization to the hapten diphenylcyclopropenone (DPC). This TCR derives from a woman aged 25 to 39 with alopecia areata. Some clones in this sample may be carry-over from other donors' samples. The CDR3 protein is CASSLIQGYNSPLHF. The CDR3 DNA is TGTGCCAGCAGCTTAATACAGGGTTATAATTCACCCCTCCACTTT.